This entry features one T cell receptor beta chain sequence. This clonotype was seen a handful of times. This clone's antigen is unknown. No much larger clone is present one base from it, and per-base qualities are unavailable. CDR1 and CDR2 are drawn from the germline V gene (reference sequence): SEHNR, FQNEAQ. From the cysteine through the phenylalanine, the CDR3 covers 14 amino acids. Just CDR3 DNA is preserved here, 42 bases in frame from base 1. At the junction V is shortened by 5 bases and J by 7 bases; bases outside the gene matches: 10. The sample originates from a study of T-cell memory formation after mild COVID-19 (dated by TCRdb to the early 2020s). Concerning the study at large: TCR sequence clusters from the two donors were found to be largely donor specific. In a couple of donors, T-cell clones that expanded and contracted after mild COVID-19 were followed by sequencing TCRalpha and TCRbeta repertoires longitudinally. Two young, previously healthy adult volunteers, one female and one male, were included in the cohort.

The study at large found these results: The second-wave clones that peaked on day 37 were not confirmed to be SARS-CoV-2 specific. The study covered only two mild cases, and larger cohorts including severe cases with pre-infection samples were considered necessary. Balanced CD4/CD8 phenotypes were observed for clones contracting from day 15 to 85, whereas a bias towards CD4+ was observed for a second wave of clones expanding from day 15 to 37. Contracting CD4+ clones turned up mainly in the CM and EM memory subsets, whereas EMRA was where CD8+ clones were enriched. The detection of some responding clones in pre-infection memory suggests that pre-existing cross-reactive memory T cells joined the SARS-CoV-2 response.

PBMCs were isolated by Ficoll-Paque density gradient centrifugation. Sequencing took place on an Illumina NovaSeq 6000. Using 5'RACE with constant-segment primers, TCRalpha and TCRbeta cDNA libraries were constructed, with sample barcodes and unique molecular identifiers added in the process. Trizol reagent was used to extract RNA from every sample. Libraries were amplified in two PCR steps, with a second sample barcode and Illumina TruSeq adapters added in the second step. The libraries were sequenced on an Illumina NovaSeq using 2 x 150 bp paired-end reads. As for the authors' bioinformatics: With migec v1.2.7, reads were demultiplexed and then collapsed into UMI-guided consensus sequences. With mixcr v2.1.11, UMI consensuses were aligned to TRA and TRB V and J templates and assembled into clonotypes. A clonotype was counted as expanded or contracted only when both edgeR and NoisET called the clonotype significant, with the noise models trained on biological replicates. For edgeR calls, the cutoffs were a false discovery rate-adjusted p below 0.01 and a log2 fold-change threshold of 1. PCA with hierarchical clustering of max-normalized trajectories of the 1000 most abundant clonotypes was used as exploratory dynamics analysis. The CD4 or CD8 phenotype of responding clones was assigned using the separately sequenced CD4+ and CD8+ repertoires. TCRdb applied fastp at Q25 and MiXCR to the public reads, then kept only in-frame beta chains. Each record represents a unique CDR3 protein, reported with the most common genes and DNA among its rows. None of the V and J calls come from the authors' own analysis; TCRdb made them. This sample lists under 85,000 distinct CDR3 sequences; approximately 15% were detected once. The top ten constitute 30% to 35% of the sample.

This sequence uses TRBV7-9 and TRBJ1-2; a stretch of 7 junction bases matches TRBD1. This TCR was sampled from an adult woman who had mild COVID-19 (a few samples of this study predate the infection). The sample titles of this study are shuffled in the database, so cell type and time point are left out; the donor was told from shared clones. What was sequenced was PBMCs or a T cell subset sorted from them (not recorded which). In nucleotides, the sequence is TGTGCCAGCAGCCCCACCCTAAAGGGGGCTGGCTACACCTTC. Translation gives CASSPTLKGAGYTF.